The 3 T cell receptor beta chains listed next were all sequenced from one sample in a study of T cell responses to AZD1222 COVID-19 vaccine. The table came from immunoSEQ multiplex PCR; TCRdb's copy has only in-frame clones and leaves some out. The data hold 88,000 or so clones, with about nine tenths observed a single time. Sequences were derived from peripheral blood, sampled on day 0 of AZD1222 vaccination. The receptors shown here come from an adult in good health.

The chain links TRBV3-1 (or the pseudogene TRBV3-2) to TRBJ1-1, with unresolved D. Trimming removed 1 base from V and 4 bases from J, with 7 bases in between. The CDR3 totals 13 residues. Germline V gene sequence: CDR1 LGHDT, CDR2 YNNKEL (reference sequence). The DNA for the CDR3 is TGTGCCAGCAGCCAAGGCAGGATCACTGAAGCTTTCTTT. Its translation is CASSQGRITEAFF.

This clone turned up a few times. V usage is TRBV27 and J usage is TRBJ2-1; D is undetermined. Germline V gives CDR1 MNHEY, CDR2 SMNVEV (reference sequence). The germline V and J ends were trimmed by 2 bases and 9 bases, with 8 bases remaining between them. The CDR3 is made up of 12 amino acids. The CDR3 loop is CASSLDSGEQFF. The DNA of the CDR3 is TGTGCCAGCAGTTTAGACTCGGGTGAGCAGTTCTTC.

The V call is TRBV7-8, the J call TRBJ2-3, with 13 bases aligning to TRBD2. The CDR3 sequence is 17 residues long. Germline assignment: CDR1 SGHVS and CDR2 FQNEAQ. Trimming cost V 1 base and J 2 bases; bases outside gene matches: 3. The CDR3 is CASSLVLAGGLTDTQYF. The CDR3 bases are TGTGCCAGCAGCTTAGTACTAGCGGGGGGGCTCACAGATACGCAGTATTTT.